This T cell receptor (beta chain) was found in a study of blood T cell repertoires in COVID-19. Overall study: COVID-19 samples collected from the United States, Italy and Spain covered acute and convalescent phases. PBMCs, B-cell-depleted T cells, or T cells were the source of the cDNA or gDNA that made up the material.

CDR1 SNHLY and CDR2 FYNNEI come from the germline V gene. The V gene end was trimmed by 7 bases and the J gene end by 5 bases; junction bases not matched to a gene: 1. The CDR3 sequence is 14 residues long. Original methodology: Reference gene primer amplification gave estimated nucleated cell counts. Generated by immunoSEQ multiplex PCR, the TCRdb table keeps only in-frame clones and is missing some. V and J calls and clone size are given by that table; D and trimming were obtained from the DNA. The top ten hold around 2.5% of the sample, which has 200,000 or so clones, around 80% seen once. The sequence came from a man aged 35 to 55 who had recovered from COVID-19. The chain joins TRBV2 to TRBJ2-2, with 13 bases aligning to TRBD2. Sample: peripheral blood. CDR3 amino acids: CASKGLAGTGELFF. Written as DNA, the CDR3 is TGTGCCAGCAAGGGACTAGCGGGAACCGGGGAGCTGTTTTTT.